The 21 T cell receptor beta chains reported below all come from one sample, sequenced in a study of PD-1 blockade in classical Hodgkin lymphoma. TCRdb's table, derived via immunoSEQ multiplex PCR, lists solely in-frame clones and lacks some. The table lists tens of thousands of clones, approximately 65% of them singletons. Time point in this sample: cycle 4 day 1 (C4D1), after about 6 weeks of nivolumab. Patients all relapsed after autologous stem cell transplantation, and there was variation in brentuximab vedotin exposure. Out of thawed PBMCs, magnetic negative selection purified CD4+ T cells. Material: CD4+ T cells from blood, obtained before the fourth cycle of nivolumab. The receptor source for this set is a human donor with classical Hodgkin lymphoma.

The V gene is TRBV4-3, the J gene TRBJ1-1; D might be TRBD1 (6 bases). This CDR3 spans 16 amino acids. Germline CDR1 reads LGHNA; CDR2 reads YSLEER. The V and J ends lost 3 bases and 6 bases respectively, with 20 bases between them. The CDR3 bases are TGCGCCAGCAGCCAGGGCGTGGGCAGGGGAATCGCTGAAGCTTTCTTT. This sequence encodes CASSQGVGRGIAEAFF.

The chain employs TRBV6-5 and TRBJ2-7; D perhaps matches TRBD1 (5 bases). The germline gives CDR1 MNHEY, CDR2 SVGAGI. V gave up 7 bases and J gave up 3 bases, with 13 bases separating them. CDR3 length: 13 residues. The CDR3 loop is CASTVPQGYEQYF. The CDR3 bases are TGTGCCAGCACCGTGCCCCAGGGCTACGAGCAGTACTTC.

This clone came up a few times. V usage is TRBV9 and J usage is TRBJ1-2; TRBD1 agrees at 9 bases. This CDR3 region has 14 residues. CDR1 is SGDLS, CDR2 YYNGEE, per germline. V was pared by 4 bases and J by 6 bases, with 7 bases of the junction left unmatched. The CDR3 protein is CASSLRTGANGYTF. The CDR3 DNA sequence: TGTGCCAGCAGCCTTCGGACAGGGGCGAATGGCTACACCTTC.

This clone was counted once. This chain connects TRBV18 to TRBJ2-7; TRBD2 aligns across 9 bases. The V gene end was trimmed by 4 bases and the J gene end by 2 bases; junction bases not matched to a gene: 3. In germline, CDR1 is KGHSH, CDR2 LQKENI. This CDR3 has 14 amino acids. CDR3 loop: CASSRSSGAYEQYF. The DNA of the CDR3 is TGTGCCAGCTCACGTTCTAGCGGGGCCTACGAGCAGTACTTC.

V usage is TRBV11-3 and J usage is TRBJ2-3, with unresolved D. The CDR3 contains 14 residues. V was shortened by 3 bases and J by 4 bases, with 11 bases between the two germline ends. Germline CDR1 reads SGHNT; CDR2 reads YENEEA. CDR3 amino acids: CASSFDAGSDTQYF. The CDR3 nucleotides are TGTGCCAGCAGCTTTGATGCAGGTTCAGATACGCAGTATTTT. Looking up the rest from reference TRBV11-3 and TRBJ2-3 gives the full variable domain: EAGVVQSPRYKIIEKKQPVAFWCNPISGHNTLYWYLQNLGQGPELLIRYENEEAVDDSQLPKDRFSAERLKGVDSTLKIQPAELGDSAVYLCASSFDAGSDTQYFGPGTRLTVL.

V gene TRBV19 combines with J gene TRBJ1-4, with TRBD1 matching over 9 bases. Germline V gives CDR1 LNHDA, CDR2 SQIVND (reference sequence). J gave up 5 bases and V 3 bases, and 4 bases lay outside the gene matches. CDR3 length: 15 amino acids. The CDR3 loop is CASSISDRGNEKLFF. CDR3 nucleotide sequence: TGTGCCAGTAGTATTTCGGACAGGGGAAATGAAAAACTGTTTTTT.

Remarks on this clone: The junction does not match germline at one end; this may be a read error. The J gene is TRBJ2-5, the V gene TRBV7-7; 11 bases line up with TRBD2. This CDR3 has 15 residues. Germline V gene sequence: CDR1 SSHAT, CDR2 FNYEAQ (reference sequence). CDR3 DNA sequence: TGTGCTAGCAGCCTGGGACTAGCGGTAAAAGAGACCCAGTACTTC. Encoded protein: CASSLGLAVKETQYF.

The CDR3 DNA reads TGTGCCACCAGTTCGACCTTCCAGGGTATCACAGATACGCAGTATTTT. Residues: CATSSTFQGITDTQYF. This chain links TRBV15 with TRBJ2-3; D is perhaps TRBD1 (5 bases). The germline V and J ends were trimmed by 6 bases and 2 bases, with 18 bases remaining between them. Germline assignment: CDR1 LNHNV and CDR2 YYDKDF (reference sequence). The CDR3 has 16 residues.

The rearrangement links TRBV7-2 to TRBJ2-5; D is unresolved. CDR3 length equals 15 residues. Germline V lookup: CDR1 SGHTA, CDR2 FQGNSA. Trimming stripped 5 bases from V and 2 bases from J, with 15 bases between. Written as DNA, the CDR3 is TGTGCCAGCAGCCCAGAGGTAGGGCGTCAAGAGACCCAGTACTTC. Amino acids: CASSPEVGRQETQYF.

This CDR3 is CASSPNSGYESPLHF. The CDR3 nucleotides read TGTGCCAGCTCACCGAATTCAGGGTACGAGTCACCCCTCCACTTT. V gene TRBV18 combines with J gene TRBJ1-6; a possible D gene is TRBD1 (5 bases). In germline, CDR1 is KGHSH, CDR2 LQKENI. This CDR3 region has 15 residues. With 3 bases removed from V and 10 bases from J, the gap between germline ends came to 16 bases.

This rearrangement joins TRBV20-1 to TRBJ2-5, with 7 bases matching TRBD2. Germline values: CDR1 DFQATT, CDR2 SNEGSKA (reference sequence). The CDR3 runs 11 residues. V dropped 5 bases and J dropped 4; count of bases not matched to a gene: 1. Here the CDR3 reads CSAGEGETQYF. The CDR3 region has the DNA TGCAGTGCTGGGGAGGGAGAGACCCAGTACTTC.

The rearrangement joins TRBV14 to TRBJ1-6; D possibly corresponds to TRBD1 (6 bases). The V end lost 0 bases, the J end lost 7 bases, and 16 bases lay between the germline ends. Germline CDR1 and CDR2: SGHDN and FVKESK. CDR3 length: 17 amino acids. CDR3 nucleotides: TGTGCCAGCAGCCAAGATCAGAGGGGGACTCTGAATTCACCCCTCCACTTT. Amino acid sequence: CASSQDQRGTLNSPLHF.

The chain links TRBV4-1 to TRBJ1-3; D not certain. CDR3 length equals 17 residues. The germline V gene encodes CDR1 MGHRA and CDR2 YSYEKL. V was cut by 1 base and J by 3 bases, with 16 bases left in between. The DNA of the CDR3 is TGCGCCAGCAGCCAAGGTCCACTTCTCGGTCTTGGAAACACCATATATTTT. Encoded protein: CASSQGPLLGLGNTIYF.

This clone came up a few times. The chain recombines TRBV16 with TRBJ1-2; 12 positions match TRBD1. The junction had 3 bases not matched to a gene; V was cut back by 0 bases and J by 4 bases. Germline V gene lookup returns CDR1 KGHSY and CDR2 FQNENV. CDR3 length equals 16 residues. The CDR3 sequence is CASSQSGTGGGYGYTF. As DNA, the CDR3 is TGTGCCAGCAGCCAATCCGGGACAGGGGGCGGCTATGGCTACACCTTC.

This clone was recorded a few times. J is TRBJ2-2 and V is TRBV7-9; maybe TRBD1 (6 bases). The germline V gene encodes CDR1 SEHNR and CDR2 FQNEAQ (reference sequence). There are 16 residues in the CDR3. Trimming removed 6 bases at V and 6 bases at J, with 20 bases between. The DNA of the CDR3 is TGTGCCAGCAGTATCCGGGACAAGTCAGTGTCCGGGGAGCTGTTTTTT. Its protein product is CASSIRDKSVSGELFF.

The chain employs TRBV5-1 and TRBJ1-1; tentatively, D is TRBD1 (6 bases). The ends were cut back, 5 bases at V and 0 bases at J, with 14 bases in the middle. Germline CDR1 SGHRS, CDR2 YFSETQ. The length of the CDR3 is 15 residues. Here the CDR3 DNA reads TGCGCCAGCAGAACCGGACAGCTCATGAACACTGAAGCTTTCTTT. Translated, it gives CASRTGQLMNTEAFF.

A word on this clone: One end of the junction is discordant with germline, which a read error may explain. The rearrangement uses TRBV11-2 and TRBJ1-1, with D possibly being TRBD1 (6 bases). This CDR3 comprises 11 residues. Germline V CDR1 and CDR2: SGHAT, FQNNGV. This CDR3 reads CASSLGAKLGF. The CDR3 DNA sequence: TGTGCCAGCAGCTTGGGGGCCAAGCTGGGGTTT. Variable domain in full (rest from reference TRBV11-2 and TRBJ1-1): EAGVAQSPRYKIIEKRQSVAFWCNPISGHATLYWYQQILGQGPKLLIQFQNNGVVDDSQLPKDRFSAERLKGVDSTLKIQPAKLEDSAVYLCASSLGAKLGFGQGTRLTVV.

This chain connects TRBV6-6 to TRBJ1-2; D unresolved. V lost 5 bases to trimming and J lost 8 bases, with 15 bases between them. The CDR3 is 13 residues long. Germline values: CDR1 MNHNY, CDR2 SVGAGI (reference sequence). The CDR3 DNA follows: TGTGCCAGCAGTAACAGCCCGGTCGGGGGCTACACCTTC. As protein: CASSNSPVGGYTF.

This chain connects TRBV19 to TRBJ2-3, with TRBD1 matching over 7 bases. CDR3 length equals 15 residues. The V segment lost 3 bases and the J segment 2 bases; nucleotides outside the gene matches: 5. The V gene's germline CDR1 is LNHDA and CDR2 SQIVND (reference sequence). The CDR3 DNA reads TGTGCCAGTAGTATCTTGACAGGGTCCACAGATACGCAGTATTTT. Amino acids: CASSILTGSTDTQYF.

V gene TRBV30 combines with J gene TRBJ1-6; D gene unclear. The germline V gene has CDR1 GTSNPN and CDR2 SVGIG (reference sequence). Trimming took 6 bases from V and 8 from J, leaving 20 bases between them. The CDR3 extends over 15 amino acids. CDR3 in amino acids: CACSRPAVAHSPLHF. CDR3 DNA sequence: TGTGCCTGCTCCCGACCCGCGGTAGCCCATTCACCCCTCCACTTT.

The chain links TRBV9 to TRBJ2-3; no reliable D call. The germline gives CDR1 SGDLS, CDR2 YYNGEE. The V gene lost 1 base and the J gene lost 0 bases, with 9 bases spanning the gap. The CDR3 spans 15 residues. CDR3 DNA sequence: TGTGCCAGCAGCGTATGGCAGAGTAGCACAGATACGCAGTATTTT. Protein: CASSVWQSSTDTQYF.